This T cell receptor (beta chain) was documented in a study of blood T cell repertoires in COVID-19. Across the whole study: Samples of COVID-19 (acute and convalescent) were obtained from the United States, Italy and Spain. PBMCs, B-cell-depleted T cells, or T cells provided the cDNA or gDNA that made up the material.

V was cut by 5 bases and J by 0 bases, with 22 bases left in between. In germline, CDR1 is SEHNR, CDR2 FQNEAQ (reference sequence). The CDR3 is 18 residues long. Study processing details: Quantification of nucleated cells was approximated via reference gene primer amplification. This table comes from immunoSEQ multiplex PCR, and its TCRdb copy is limited to in-frame clones, with some not included. V, J and clone size reflect that table, while D and trimming were determined from the DNA. The repertoire holds 240,000 or so clones, with roughly 88% as singletons. V is TRBV7-9 and J is TRBJ1-2; D is unresolved. Material: peripheral blood. The origin of this receptor is a woman in her 30s with acute or convalescent COVID-19. CDR3 sequence: CASSPIRSGLAPNYGYTF. The CDR3, as DNA: TGTGCCAGCAGCCCTATCAGGAGCGGCTTAGCCCCTAACTATGGCTACACCTTC.